These T cell receptor beta chains were read from a single sample in a study of T-cell reconstitution after alpha-beta-depleted transplantation in children. MiXCR, applied by TCRdb to the PCR reads, yields one record per CDR3 protein. The sample carries about 640,000 distinct CDR3 sequences, over 10% recorded once. This specimen was PBMCs, mostly from graft donor cells, taken 360 days after TCRalphabeta/CD19-depleted stem cell transplant. The source of these receptors is a male patient aged 5 to 17 who had a stem cell transplant for acute myeloid leukemia, so the T cells may come from the graft donor. The CDR3 runs from the conserved cysteine through the conserved F or W. The order of the fields is J gene, V gene, clone size, D gene, CDR3 protein, CDR3 DNA. A D gene is named only where the DNA matches it firmly. Clone size is given for some rows only: seen once, a few or many times, or a class if the clone is expanded.

j_gene: TRBJ2-5
v_gene: TRBV11-2
abundance: many
d_gene: -
CDR3aa: CASSDSIGVGGETQYF
CDR3nt: TGTGCCAGCAGCGATTCAATAGGTGTTGGGGGAGAGACCCAGTACTTC

j_gene: TRBJ2-1
v_gene: TRBV7-3
abundance: few
d_gene: -
CDR3aa: CASSPTTDYADEQFF
CDR3nt: TGTGCCAGCAGCCCAACTACGGACTACGCGGATGAGCAGTTCTTC

j_gene: TRBJ2-1
v_gene: TRBV11-2
abundance: many
d_gene: TRBD2
CDR3aa: CASSLLRLAPYNEQFF
CDR3nt: TGTGCCAGCAGCTTACTCAGACTAGCACCCTACAATGAGCAGTTCTTC

j_gene: TRBJ2-2
v_gene: TRBV19
abundance: -
d_gene: TRBD1
CDR3aa: CASLQGGGTGELFF
CDR3nt: TGTGCCAGTCTACAGGGGGGCGGTACCGGGGAGCTGTTTTTT

j_gene: TRBJ1-1
v_gene: TRBV28
abundance: few
d_gene: -
CDR3aa: CASSTLGPNTEAFF
CDR3nt: TGTGCCAGCAGTACCTTGGGCCCGAACACTGAAGCTTTCTTT

j_gene: TRBJ2-7
v_gene: TRBV27
abundance: -
d_gene: TRBD2
CDR3aa: CASPGTRLAGSYEQYF
CDR3nt: TGTGCCAGCCCCGGAACGCGACTAGCGGGCAGCTACGAGCAGTACTTC

j_gene: TRBJ2-7
v_gene: TRBV20-1
abundance: many
d_gene: -
CDR3aa: CSATNPGPNSYEQYF
CDR3nt: TGCAGTGCCACCAACCCGGGACCCAACTCCTACGAGCAGTACTTC

j_gene: TRBJ2-7
v_gene: TRBV6-2/TRBV6-3
abundance: -
d_gene: -
CDR3aa: CASSAWAEQYF
CDR3nt: TGTGCCAGCAGTGCATGGGCCGAGCAGTACTTC

j_gene: TRBJ2-3
v_gene: TRBV4-3
abundance: -
d_gene: TRBD2
CDR3aa: CASSQDRSGSADTQYF
CDR3nt: TGCGCCAGCAGCCAAGATAGGAGCGGGAGTGCAGATACGCAGTATTTT

j_gene: TRBJ2-7
v_gene: TRBV20-1
abundance: many
d_gene: -
CDR3aa: CSAREGGGSYEQYF
CDR3nt: TGCAGTGCTAGAGAGGGGGGAGGCTCCTACGAGCAGTACTTC

j_gene: TRBJ2-1
v_gene: TRBV4-1
abundance: -
d_gene: TRBD2
CDR3aa: CASSQVLAGWDNEQFF
CDR3nt: TGCGCCAGCAGCCAAGTACTAGCGGGATGGGACAATGAGCAGTTCTTC

j_gene: TRBJ2-7
v_gene: TRBV15
abundance: few
d_gene: TRBD2
CDR3aa: CATSRDPPSGIPGEQYF
CDR3nt: TGTGCCACCAGCAGAGATCCCCCTAGCGGTATCCCGGGCGAGCAGTACTTC

j_gene: TRBJ2-7
v_gene: TRBV30
abundance: few
d_gene: TRBD2
CDR3aa: CAWSVLDSGGYEQYF
CDR3nt: TGTGCCTGGAGTGTTTTGGATAGCGGGGGATACGAGCAGTACTTC

j_gene: TRBJ2-3
v_gene: TRBV20-1
abundance: -
d_gene: TRBD1
CDR3aa: CSAERPTGGTGGLTDTQYF
CDR3nt: TGCAGTGCTGAAAGACCGACAGGGGGAACGGGCGGGCTCACAGATACGCAGTATTTT

j_gene: TRBJ2-3
v_gene: TRBV18
abundance: -
d_gene: -
CDR3aa: CASSPGQGGLARGDTQYF
CDR3nt: TGTGCCAGCTCACCGGGACAGGGCGGACTAGCCCGCGGAGATACGCAGTATTTT

j_gene: TRBJ2-7
v_gene: TRBV20-1
abundance: -
d_gene: -
CDR3aa: CSARAFGGAAYEQYF
CDR3nt: TGCAGTGCTAGAGCGTTCGGTGGGGCAGCCTACGAGCAGTACTTC

j_gene: TRBJ1-5
v_gene: TRBV5-6
abundance: -
d_gene: -
CDR3aa: CASSLQGGEPQHF
CDR3nt: TGTGCCAGCAGCTTGCAAGGTGGAGAGCCCCAGCATTTT

j_gene: TRBJ1-1
v_gene: TRBV19
abundance: many
d_gene: TRBD1
CDR3aa: CASTRGALAFF
CDR3nt: TGTGCCAGTACCAGGGGGGCATTGGCTTTCTTT

j_gene: TRBJ1-3
v_gene: TRBV11-2
abundance: -
d_gene: -
CDR3aa: CASSLVERGTGNTIYF
CDR3nt: TGTGCCAGCAGCTTAGTTGAACGGGGCACCGGAAACACCATATATTTT

j_gene: TRBJ2-7
v_gene: TRBV10-3
abundance: few
d_gene: TRBD2
CDR3aa: CAISDIRAASGIYEQYF
CDR3nt: TGTGCCATCAGTGACATCAGGGCGGCTAGCGGAATCTACGAGCAGTACTTC

j_gene: TRBJ2-1
v_gene: TRBV10-3
abundance: -
d_gene: -
CDR3aa: CAISPVNSYNEQFF
CDR3nt: TGTGCCATCAGCCCCGTAAACTCCTACAATGAGCAGTTCTTC

j_gene: TRBJ2-7
v_gene: TRBV6-2/TRBV6-3
abundance: many
d_gene: TRBD2
CDR3aa: CASTEIAGGPYEQYF
CDR3nt: TGTGCCAGCACCGAGATAGCGGGAGGGCCCTACGAGCAGTACTTC

j_gene: TRBJ2-7
v_gene: TRBV18
abundance: few
d_gene: -
CDR3aa: CASSPGGDEQYF
CDR3nt: TGTGCCAGCTCTCCCGGGGGTGACGAGCAGTACTTC

j_gene: TRBJ2-1
v_gene: TRBV30
abundance: -
d_gene: TRBD2
CDR3aa: CAWSWGGAFNEQFF
CDR3nt: TGTGCCTGGAGTTGGGGAGGGGCGTTCAATGAGCAGTTCTTC

j_gene: TRBJ1-2
v_gene: TRBV5-1
abundance: -
d_gene: -
CDR3aa: CASSFDNGYGYTF
CDR3nt: TGCGCCAGCAGCTTCGACAATGGGTATGGCTACACCTTC

j_gene: TRBJ2-1
v_gene: TRBV20-1
abundance: -
d_gene: TRBD2
CDR3aa: CSARRLAIDEQFF
CDR3nt: TGCAGTGCTAGAAGACTAGCGATCGATGAGCAGTTCTTC

j_gene: TRBJ1-1
v_gene: TRBV7-6
abundance: many
d_gene: -
CDR3aa: CASSFPRLVGEAFF
CDR3nt: TGTGCCAGCAGCTTTCCCCGATTGGTTGGTGAGGCTTTCTTT

j_gene: TRBJ2-7
v_gene: TRBV5-4
abundance: few
d_gene: TRBD2
CDR3aa: CASSFELAGPTYEQYF
CDR3nt: TGTGCCAGCAGCTTCGAACTAGCGGGTCCCACCTACGAGCAGTACTTC

j_gene: TRBJ2-7
v_gene: TRBV28
abundance: few
d_gene: -
CDR3aa: CASSRFGEQYF
CDR3nt: TGTGCCAGCAGTCGCTTTGGGGAGCAGTACTTC

j_gene: TRBJ2-2
v_gene: TRBV29-1
abundance: many
d_gene: TRBD2
CDR3aa: CSVEDRGTSGRAAGTGELFF
CDR3nt: TGCAGCGTTGAAGATCGGGGGACTAGCGGGAGGGCGGCAGGTACCGGGGAGCTGTTTTTT

j_gene: TRBJ2-1
v_gene: TRBV27
abundance: -
d_gene: TRBD2
CDR3aa: CASSSVAGSPYNEQFF
CDR3nt: TGTGCCAGCAGTTCTGTAGCGGGATCACCCTACAATGAGCAGTTCTTC

j_gene: TRBJ2-1
v_gene: TRBV11-2
abundance: many
d_gene: -
CDR3aa: CASSPPFYNEQFF
CDR3nt: TGTGCCAGCAGCCCCCCCTTTTACAATGAGCAGTTCTTC

j_gene: TRBJ2-7
v_gene: TRBV5-1
abundance: few
d_gene: TRBD2
CDR3aa: CASSFIPGLAGVYLYEQYF
CDR3nt: TGCGCCAGCAGCTTCATACCGGGACTAGCGGGAGTCTACCTCTACGAGCAGTACTTC

j_gene: TRBJ2-5
v_gene: TRBV6-5
abundance: few
d_gene: TRBD1
CDR3aa: CASSYPDRGRRETQYF
CDR3nt: TGTGCCAGCAGTTACCCTGACAGGGGGCGGAGAGAGACCCAGTACTTC

j_gene: TRBJ2-7
v_gene: TRBV20-1
abundance: -
d_gene: TRBD1
CDR3aa: CSARPGGPYEQYF
CDR3nt: TGCAGTGCCAGACCAGGGGGCCCCTACGAGCAGTACTTC

j_gene: TRBJ2-1
v_gene: TRBV6-5
abundance: few
d_gene: -
CDR3aa: CASSSTSRGPYNEQFF
CDR3nt: TGTGCCAGCAGTTCCACATCCAGGGGACCCTACAATGAGCAGTTCTTC

j_gene: TRBJ2-2
v_gene: TRBV29-1
abundance: few
d_gene: -
CDR3aa: CSVRATGELFF
CDR3nt: TGCAGCGTGAGAGCCACCGGGGAGCTGTTTTTT

j_gene: TRBJ2-3
v_gene: TRBV11-2
abundance: -
d_gene: -
CDR3aa: CAIVPRGWDTQYF
CDR3nt: TGTGCCATAGTCCCACGGGGCTGGGATACGCAGTATTTT

j_gene: TRBJ1-6
v_gene: TRBV4-3
abundance: -
d_gene: -
CDR3aa: CASSQAHLGGPVLHF
CDR3nt: TGCGCCAGCAGCCAAGCTCACCTCGGCGGCCCAGTCCTCCACTTT

j_gene: TRBJ2-7
v_gene: TRBV4-3
abundance: -
d_gene: TRBD2
CDR3aa: CARTGRSGGAKVSSYEQYF
CDR3nt: TGCGCCAGAACCGGAAGATCGGGGGGTGCAAAAGTGTCCTCCTACGAGCAGTACTTC